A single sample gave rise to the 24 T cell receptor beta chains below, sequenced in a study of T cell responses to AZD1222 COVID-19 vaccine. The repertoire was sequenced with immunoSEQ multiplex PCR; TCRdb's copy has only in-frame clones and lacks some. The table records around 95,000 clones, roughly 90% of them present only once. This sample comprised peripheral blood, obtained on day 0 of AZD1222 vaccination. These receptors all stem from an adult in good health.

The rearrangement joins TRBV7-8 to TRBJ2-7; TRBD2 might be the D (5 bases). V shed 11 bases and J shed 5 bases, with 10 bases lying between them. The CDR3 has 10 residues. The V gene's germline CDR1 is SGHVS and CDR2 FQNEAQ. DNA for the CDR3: TGTGCCCCGCGGGCCCACGAGCAGTACTTC. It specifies CAPRAHEQYF.

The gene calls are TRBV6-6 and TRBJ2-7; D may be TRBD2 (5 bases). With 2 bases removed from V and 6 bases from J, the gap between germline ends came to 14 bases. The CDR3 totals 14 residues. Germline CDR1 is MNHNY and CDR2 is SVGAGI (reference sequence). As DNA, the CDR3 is TGTGCCAGCAGTTACGTAGGTCGTGGAGGCGAGCAGTACTTC. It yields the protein CASSYVGRGGEQYF.

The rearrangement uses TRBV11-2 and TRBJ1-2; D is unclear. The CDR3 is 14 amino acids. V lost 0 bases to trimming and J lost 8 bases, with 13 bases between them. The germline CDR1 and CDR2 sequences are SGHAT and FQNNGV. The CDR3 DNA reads TGTGCCAGCAGCTTAGATGGTAGGGAGCGAGGCTACACCTTC. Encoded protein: CASSLDGRERGYTF.

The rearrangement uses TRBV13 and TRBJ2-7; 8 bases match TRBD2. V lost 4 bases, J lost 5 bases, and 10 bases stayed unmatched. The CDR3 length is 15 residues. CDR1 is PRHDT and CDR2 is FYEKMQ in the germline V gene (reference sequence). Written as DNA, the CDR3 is TGTGCCAGCAGCTCGACTAGCGTGAAGGGGAACGAGCAGTACTTC. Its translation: CASSSTSVKGNEQYF.

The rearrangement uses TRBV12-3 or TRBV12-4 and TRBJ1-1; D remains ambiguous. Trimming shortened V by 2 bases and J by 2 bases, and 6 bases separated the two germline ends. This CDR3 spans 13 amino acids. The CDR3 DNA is TGTGCCAGCAGTTTACTCGAAAACACTGAAGCTTTCTTT. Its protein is CASSLLENTEAFF.

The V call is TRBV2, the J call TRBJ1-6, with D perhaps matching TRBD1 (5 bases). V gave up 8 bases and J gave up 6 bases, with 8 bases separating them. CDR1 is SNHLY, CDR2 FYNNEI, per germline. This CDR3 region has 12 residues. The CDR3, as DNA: TGTGCCAGCCGGGACTTTAATTCACCCCTCCACTTT. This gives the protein CASRDFNSPLHF.

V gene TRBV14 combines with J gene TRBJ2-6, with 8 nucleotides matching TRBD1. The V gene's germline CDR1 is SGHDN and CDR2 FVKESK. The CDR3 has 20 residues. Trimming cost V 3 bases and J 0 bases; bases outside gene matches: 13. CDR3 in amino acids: CASSQGFHRDRSSGANVLTF. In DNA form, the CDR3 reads TGTGCCAGCAGCCAGGGGTTTCACCGGGACAGGAGCTCTGGGGCCAACGTCCTGACTTTC.

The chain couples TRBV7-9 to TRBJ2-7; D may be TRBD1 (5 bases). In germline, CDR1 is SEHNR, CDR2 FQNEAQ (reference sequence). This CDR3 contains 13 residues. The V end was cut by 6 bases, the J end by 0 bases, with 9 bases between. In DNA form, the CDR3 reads TGTGCCAGCAGACAGGCCCTCTCCTACGAGCAGTACTTC. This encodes CASRQALSYEQYF.

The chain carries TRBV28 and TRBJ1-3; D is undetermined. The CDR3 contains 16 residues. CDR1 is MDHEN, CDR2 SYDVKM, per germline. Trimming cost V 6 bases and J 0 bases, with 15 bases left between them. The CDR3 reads CASSPAGQSSGNTIYF. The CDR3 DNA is TGTGCCAGCAGCCCTGCCGGGCAGAGCTCTGGAAACACCATATATTTT.

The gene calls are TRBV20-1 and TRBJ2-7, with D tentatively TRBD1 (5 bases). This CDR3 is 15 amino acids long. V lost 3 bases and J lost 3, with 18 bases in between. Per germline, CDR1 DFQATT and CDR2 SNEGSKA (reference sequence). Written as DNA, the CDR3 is TGCAGTGCTAGTCGTGCCGGACAATTACTCTACGAGCAGTACTTC. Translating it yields CSASRAGQLLYEQYF.

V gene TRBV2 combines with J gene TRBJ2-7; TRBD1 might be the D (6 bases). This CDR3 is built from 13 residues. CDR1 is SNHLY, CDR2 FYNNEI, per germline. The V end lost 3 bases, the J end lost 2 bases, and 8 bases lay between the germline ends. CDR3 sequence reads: CASSDRGPYEQYF. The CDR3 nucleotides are TGTGCCAGCAGTGACAGGGGTCCCTACGAGCAGTACTTC.

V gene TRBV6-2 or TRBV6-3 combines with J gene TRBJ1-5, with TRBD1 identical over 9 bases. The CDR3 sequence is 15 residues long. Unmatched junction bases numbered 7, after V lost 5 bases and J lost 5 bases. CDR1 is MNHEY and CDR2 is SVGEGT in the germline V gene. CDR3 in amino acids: CASSPGTGLDQPQHF. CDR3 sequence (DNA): TGTGCCAGCAGTCCCGGGACAGGGCTAGATCAGCCCCAGCATTTT.

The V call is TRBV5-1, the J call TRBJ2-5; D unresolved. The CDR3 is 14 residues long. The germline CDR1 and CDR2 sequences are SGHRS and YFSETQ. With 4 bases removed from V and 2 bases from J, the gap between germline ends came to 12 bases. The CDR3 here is CASSIGPDQETQYF. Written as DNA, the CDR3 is TGCGCCAGCAGCATAGGGCCAGATCAAGAGACCCAGTACTTC.

For the CDR3, the DNA is TGTGCCAGCAGTCTACTAGCGGCAGATACGCAGTATTTT. Protein product: CASSLLAADTQYF. The chain links TRBV2 to TRBJ2-3; 8 bases agree with TRBD2. Germline values: CDR1 SNHLY, CDR2 FYNNEI. V lost 5 bases to trimming and J lost 4 bases; unmatched junction nucleotides: 2. The CDR3 is made up of 13 amino acids.

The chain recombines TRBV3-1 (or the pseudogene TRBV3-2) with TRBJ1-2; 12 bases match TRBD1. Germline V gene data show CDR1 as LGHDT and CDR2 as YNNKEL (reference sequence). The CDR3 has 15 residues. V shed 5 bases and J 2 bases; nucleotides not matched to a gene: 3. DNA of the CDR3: TGTGCCAGCAGCGCGGGACAGGGGGCGAACTATGGCTACACCTTC. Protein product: CASSAGQGANYGYTF.

For the CDR3, the DNA is TGTGCCATCGCCTCTCCGGGACAGGCAAAAGAGACCCAGTACTTC. Translating gives CAIASPGQAKETQYF. The chain employs TRBV10-3 and TRBJ2-5; 8 nucleotides align to TRBD1. V dropped 8 bases and J dropped 3; count of bases not matched to a gene: 11. The CDR3 contains 15 residues. Looked up from germline, CDR1 is ENHRY and CDR2 is SYGVKD.

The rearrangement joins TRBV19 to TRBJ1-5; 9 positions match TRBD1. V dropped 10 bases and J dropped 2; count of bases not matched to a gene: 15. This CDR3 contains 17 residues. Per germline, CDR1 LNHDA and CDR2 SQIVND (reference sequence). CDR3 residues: CATKAGQGESGNQPQHF. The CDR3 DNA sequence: TGTGCCACCAAGGCGGGACAGGGAGAGTCGGGCAATCAGCCCCAGCATTTT.

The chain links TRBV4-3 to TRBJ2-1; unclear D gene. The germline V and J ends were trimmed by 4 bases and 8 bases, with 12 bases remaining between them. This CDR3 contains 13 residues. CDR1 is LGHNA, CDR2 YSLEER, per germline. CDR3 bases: TGCGCCAGCAGCCTGACTGCTTCGGATGAGCAGTTCTTC. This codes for CASSLTASDEQFF.

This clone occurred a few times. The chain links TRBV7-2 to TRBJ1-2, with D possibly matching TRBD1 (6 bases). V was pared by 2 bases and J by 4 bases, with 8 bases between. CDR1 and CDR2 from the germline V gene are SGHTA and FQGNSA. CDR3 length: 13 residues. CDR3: CASSLTGLYGYTF. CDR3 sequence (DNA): TGTGCCAGCAGCTTAACAGGGCTCTATGGCTACACCTTC.

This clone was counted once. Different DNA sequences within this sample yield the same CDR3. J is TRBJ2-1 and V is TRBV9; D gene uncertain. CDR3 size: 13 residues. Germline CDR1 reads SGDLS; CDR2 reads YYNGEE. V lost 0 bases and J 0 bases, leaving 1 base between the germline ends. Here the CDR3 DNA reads TGTGCCAGCAGCGTAGACTCCTACAATGAGCAGTTCTTC. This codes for CASSVDSYNEQFF. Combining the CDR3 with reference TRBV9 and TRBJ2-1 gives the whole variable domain DSGVTQTPKHLITATGQRVTLRCSPRSGDLSVYWYQQSLDQGLQFLIQYYNGEERAKGNILERFSAQQFPDLHSELNLSSLELGDSALYFCASSVDSYNEQFFGPGTRLTVL.

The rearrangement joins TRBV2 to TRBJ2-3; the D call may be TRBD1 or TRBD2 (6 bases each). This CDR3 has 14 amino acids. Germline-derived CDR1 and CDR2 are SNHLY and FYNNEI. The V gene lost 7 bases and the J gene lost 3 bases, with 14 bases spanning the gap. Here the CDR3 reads CASKQGLATDTQYF. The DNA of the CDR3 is TGTGCCAGCAAACAGGGCCTAGCGACAGATACGCAGTATTTT.

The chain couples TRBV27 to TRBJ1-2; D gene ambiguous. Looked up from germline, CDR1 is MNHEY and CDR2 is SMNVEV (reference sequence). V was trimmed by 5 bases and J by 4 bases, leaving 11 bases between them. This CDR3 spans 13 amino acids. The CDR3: CASSLGLGYGYTF. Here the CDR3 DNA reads TGTGCCAGCAGTCTAGGACTCGGCTATGGCTACACCTTC.

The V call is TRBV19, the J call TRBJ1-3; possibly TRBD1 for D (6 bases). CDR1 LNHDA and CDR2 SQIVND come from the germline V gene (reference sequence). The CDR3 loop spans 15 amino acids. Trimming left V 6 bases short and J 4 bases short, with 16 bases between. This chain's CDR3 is CASSLSTGTGNTIYF. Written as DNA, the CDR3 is TGTGCCAGTAGCCTATCGACAGGTACAGGAAACACCATATATTTT.

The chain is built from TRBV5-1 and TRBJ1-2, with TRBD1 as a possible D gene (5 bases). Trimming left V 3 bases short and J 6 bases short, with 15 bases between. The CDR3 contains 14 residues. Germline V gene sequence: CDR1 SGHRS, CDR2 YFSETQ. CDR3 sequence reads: CASSSYGAQDGYTF. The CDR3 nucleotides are TGCGCCAGCAGCTCATACGGGGCCCAGGATGGCTACACCTTC.